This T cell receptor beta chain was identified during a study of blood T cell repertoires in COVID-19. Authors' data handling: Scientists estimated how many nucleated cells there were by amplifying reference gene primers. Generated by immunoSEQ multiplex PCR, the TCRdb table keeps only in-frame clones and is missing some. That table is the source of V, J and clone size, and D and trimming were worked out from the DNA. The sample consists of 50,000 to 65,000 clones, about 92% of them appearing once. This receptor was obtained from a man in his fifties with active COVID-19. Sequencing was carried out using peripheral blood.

CDR3 in amino acids: CASRGQSSSYEQYF. The DNA of the CDR3 is TGTGCCAGCAGGGGACAGTCCAGCTCCTACGAGCAGTACTTC. J is TRBJ2-7 and V is TRBV2; 7 bases line up with TRBD1. V dropped 6 bases and J dropped 0; count of bases not matched to a gene: 5. Germline V gene data show CDR1 as SNHLY and CDR2 as FYNNEI. This CDR3 has 14 amino acids. Variable domain in full (rest from reference TRBV2 and TRBJ2-7): EPEVTQTPSHQVTQMGQEVILRCVPISNHLYFYWYRQILGQKVEFLVSFYNNEISEKSEIFDDQFSVERPDGSNFTLKIRSTKLEDSAMYFCASRGQSSSYEQYFGPGTRLTVT.